The entry that follows covers one T cell receptor (beta chain) sequence. Antigen specificity is unknown. This specimen belongs to a study of OX40 agonist ivuxolimab in advanced cancers. Study overall: All patients had ivuxolimab intravenously every 2 weeks at 0.01 to 10 mg/kg. Three patients showed partial responses: one hepatocellular carcinoma and two cutaneous melanoma cases.

The study, taken as a whole, reports: With doses of 0.1 to 3.0 mg/kg, CD4+ and CD8+ blood T cells had undergone clonal expansion by week 6. Antigen specificity of clonally expanded peripheral T cells was not established.

Some clones are missing from TCRdb's copy, which holds only in-frame ones; the method was immunoSEQ multiplex PCR. The table has tens of thousands of clones, around 87% seen once. The V gene's germline CDR1 is WSHSY and CDR2 SAAADI. V lost 8 bases to trimming and J lost 1 base, with 8 bases between them. The CDR3 runs 12 residues. Sequencing used CD4+ or CD8+ T cells sorted from blood, obtained in a trial of the OX40 agonist ivuxolimab. V is TRBV10-2 and J is TRBJ1-2, with D hard to call. This TCR derives from an adult with an advanced solid tumor such as melanoma, head and neck, liver or kidney cancer. In DNA, the CDR3 is TGCGCCAGCGCACCTGATAACTATGGCTACACCTTC. Translated, it gives CASAPDNYGYTF.